The present T cell receptor (beta chain) was sequenced within a study of blood T cells in healthy people across ages. Overall study: About one barcoded beta molecule was captured per two T cells (by template switching).

Study-wide points: Age showed a roughly linear inverse relationship with TCR beta diversity per million T cells.

The study isolated at least 7 million PBMCs from each sample. Points on this clonotype: As yet, its antigen is unknown.

Sample-barcoded 5' priming and a J-beta primer mix drove a second PCR of roughly 7 to 11 cycles. The template-switch adaptor, which had 12 random nucleotides, put a tag on each cDNA molecule. Each CDR3 protein is one row after TCRdb ran MiXCR on the 5' RACE reads. Of 1.5 million to 2 million distinct CDR3 sequences in the sample, roughly 28% were seen once. V was shortened by 1 base and J by 7 bases, with 17 bases between the two germline ends. This CDR3 is 16 amino acids long. The germline V gene encodes CDR1 MGHDK and CDR2 SYGVNS. The genes are TRBV25-1 and TRBJ2-1; the D gene is possibly TRBD1 (5 bases). The receptor's source is a woman between 25 and 40 years old in good health. Input material: blood. The CDR3 bases are TGTGCCAGCAGTGAATCCTGGACATATAGGGAAAATGAGCAGTTCTTC. This codes for CASSESWTYRENEQFF.